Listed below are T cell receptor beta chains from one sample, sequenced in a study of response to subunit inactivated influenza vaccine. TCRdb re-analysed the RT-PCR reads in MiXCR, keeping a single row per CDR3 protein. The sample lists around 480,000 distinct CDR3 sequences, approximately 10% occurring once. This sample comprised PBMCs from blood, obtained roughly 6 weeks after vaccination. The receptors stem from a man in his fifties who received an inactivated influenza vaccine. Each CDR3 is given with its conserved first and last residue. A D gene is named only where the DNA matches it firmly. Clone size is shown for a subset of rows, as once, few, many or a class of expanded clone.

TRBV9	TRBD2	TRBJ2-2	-	CASSVAVVGLAGATGELFF	TGTGCCAGCAGCGTAGCAGTCGTCGGGCTAGCGGGGGCTACCGGGGAGCTGTTTTTT
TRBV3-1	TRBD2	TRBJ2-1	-	CASSQSASGQFF	TGTGCCAGCAGCCAATCGGCTAGCGGGCAGTTCTTC
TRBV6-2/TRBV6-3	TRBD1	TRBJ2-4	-	CASRGQGLAKNIQYF	TGTGCCAGCAGGGGACAGGGCCTTGCCAAAAACATTCAGTACTTC
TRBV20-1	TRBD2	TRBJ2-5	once	CCARDLAGGYQETQYF	TGCTGTGCTAGAGATCTGGCGGGGGGATATCAAGAGACCCAGTACTTC
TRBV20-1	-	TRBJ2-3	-	CSARVWGEGTDTQYF	TGCAGTGCTAGAGTTTGGGGAGAAGGCACAGATACGCAGTATTTT
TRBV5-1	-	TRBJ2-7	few	CASSPGAVVVDEQYF	TGCGCCAGCAGCCCCGGGGCGGTTGTAGTGGACGAGCAGTACTTC
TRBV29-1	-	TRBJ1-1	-	CSAHLRGDTEAFF	TGCAGCGCCCACCTACGTGGGGACACTGAAGCTTTCTTT
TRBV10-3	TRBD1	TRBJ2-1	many	CATMGDSSYNEQFF	TGTGCCACCATGGGGGACAGTTCCTACAATGAGCAGTTCTTC
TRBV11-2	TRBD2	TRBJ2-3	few	CASSPTEGQGTRSQYF	TGTGCCAGCAGCCCCACTGAGGGCCAGGGGACTAGATCGCAGTATTTT
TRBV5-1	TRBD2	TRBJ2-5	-	CASSLRSRSGGLQTQYF	TGCGCCAGCAGCTTGAGGTCGAGGAGCGGGGGGTTACAGACCCAGTACTTC
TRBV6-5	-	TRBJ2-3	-	CASSYPLYRDGHTDTQYF	TGTGCCAGCAGTTACCCTTTATACCGGGACGGCCACACAGATACGCAGTATTTT
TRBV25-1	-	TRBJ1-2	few	CATQDSGGNYGYTF	TGTGCCACCCAGGACAGCGGCGGGAACTATGGCTACACCTTC
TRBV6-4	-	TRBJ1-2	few	CASRNDLTGYGYTF	TGTGCCAGCAGGAATGACCTGACAGGCTATGGCTACACCTTC
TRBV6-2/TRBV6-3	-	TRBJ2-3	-	CANLSVESTDTQYF	TGTGCCAACCTATCAGTGGAAAGCACAGATACGCAGTATTTT
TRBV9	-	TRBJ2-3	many	CASSVAAYVTDTQYF	TGTGCCAGCAGCGTAGCTGCCTATGTCACAGATACGCAGTATTTT
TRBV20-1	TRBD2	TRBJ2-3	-	CSAGLAARTDTQYF	TGCAGTGCCGGACTAGCGGCCCGCACAGATACGCAGTATTTT
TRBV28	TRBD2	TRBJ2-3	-	CAASLGGPADTQYF	TGTGCAGCGTCCTTGGGAGGGCCGGCAGATACGCAGTATTTT
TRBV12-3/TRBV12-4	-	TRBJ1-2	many	CASSLSGRGGYTF	TGTGCCAGCAGTTTATCGGGGAGAGGTGGCTACACCTTC
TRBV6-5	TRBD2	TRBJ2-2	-	CASSYSRGGNTGELFF	TGTGCCAGCAGTTACTCTCGGGGGGGGAACACCGGGGAGCTGTTTTTT
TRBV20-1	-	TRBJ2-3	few	CSARGRGYGTDTQYF	TGCAGTGCTAGAGGACGAGGGTATGGCACAGATACGCAGTATTTT
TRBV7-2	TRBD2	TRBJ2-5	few	CASSLGTSPRETQYF	TGTGCCAGCAGCTTAGGGACTAGCCCGCGGGAGACCCAGTACTTC
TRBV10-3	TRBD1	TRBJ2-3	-	CASTGSDTQYF	TGTGCCTCGACAGGGTCAGATACGCAGTATTTT
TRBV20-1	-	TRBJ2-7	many	CSASSSSYEQYF	TGCAGTGCTAGCTCCAGCTCCTACGAGCAGTACTTC
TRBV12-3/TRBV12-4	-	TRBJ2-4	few	CASSSPGRAAKNIQYF	TGTGCCAGCAGTTCCCCCGGAAGGGCCGCCAAAAACATTCAGTACTTC
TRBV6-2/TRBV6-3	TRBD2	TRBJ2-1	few	CASSYFGRADEQFF	TGTGCCAGCAGTTACTTCGGGAGGGCCGATGAGCAGTTCTTC
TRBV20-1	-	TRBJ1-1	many	CSARDGRKPNTEAFF	TGCAGTGCTAGAGACGGCCGGAAACCGAACACTGAAGCTTTCTTT
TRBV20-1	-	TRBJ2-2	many	CSASRGLTGELFF	TGCAGTGCTAGCAGAGGGTTAACCGGGGAGCTGTTTTTT
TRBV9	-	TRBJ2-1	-	CASSVGLDPSNEQFF	TGTGCCAGCAGCGTAGGACTAGATCCCTCCAATGAGCAGTTCTTC
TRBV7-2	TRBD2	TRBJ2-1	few	CASSVYSGGMNEQFF	TGTGCCAGCAGCGTCTATAGCGGGGGTATGAATGAGCAGTTCTTC
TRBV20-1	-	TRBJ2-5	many	CSADPMQETQYF	TGCAGTGCGGACCCCATGCAGGAGACCCAGTACTTC
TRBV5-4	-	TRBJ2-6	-	CAEGAGTIAGANVLTF	TGTGCCGAAGGCGCAGGGACCATAGCTGGGGCCAACGTCCTGACTTTC
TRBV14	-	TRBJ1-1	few	CASSQDENTEAFF	TGTGCCAGCAGCCAAGATGAGAACACTGAAGCTTTCTTT
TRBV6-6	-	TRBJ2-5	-	CASSPQYQTQYF	TGTGCCAGCAGTCCTCAATACCAGACCCAGTACTTC
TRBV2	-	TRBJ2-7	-	CASSLDGDPTSQYF	TGTGCCAGCAGTCTGGACGGGGATCCTACGTCGCAGTACTTC
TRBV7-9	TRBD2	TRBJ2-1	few	CASSLGPSGGARNEQFF	TGTGCCAGCAGCTTAGGGCCTAGCGGGGGGGCCAGGAATGAGCAGTTCTTC
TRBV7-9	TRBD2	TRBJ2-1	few	CASSSGLRLAGGDEQFF	TGTGCCAGCAGCTCCGGACTGCGACTAGCGGGGGGAGATGAGCAGTTCTTC
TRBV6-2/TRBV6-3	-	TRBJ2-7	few	CASNSGGPSYEQYF	TGTGCCAGCAATTCCGGGGGACCGTCCTACGAGCAGTACTTC
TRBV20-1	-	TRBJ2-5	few	CSTLHQAGQETQYF	TGCAGTACCCTACATCAAGCGGGCCAAGAGACCCAGTACTTC
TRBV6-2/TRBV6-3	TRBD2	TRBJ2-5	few	CASSYSWGGETQYF	TGTGCCAGCAGTTACTCGTGGGGGGGAGAGACCCAGTACTTC
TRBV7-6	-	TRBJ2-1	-	CASSLSSGTLFYNEQFF	TGTGCCAGCAGCTTAAGCTCCGGGACCCTATTCTACAATGAGCAGTTCTTC
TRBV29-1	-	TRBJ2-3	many	CSVAQTDTQYF	TGCAGCGTGGCTCAGACAGATACGCAGTATTTT